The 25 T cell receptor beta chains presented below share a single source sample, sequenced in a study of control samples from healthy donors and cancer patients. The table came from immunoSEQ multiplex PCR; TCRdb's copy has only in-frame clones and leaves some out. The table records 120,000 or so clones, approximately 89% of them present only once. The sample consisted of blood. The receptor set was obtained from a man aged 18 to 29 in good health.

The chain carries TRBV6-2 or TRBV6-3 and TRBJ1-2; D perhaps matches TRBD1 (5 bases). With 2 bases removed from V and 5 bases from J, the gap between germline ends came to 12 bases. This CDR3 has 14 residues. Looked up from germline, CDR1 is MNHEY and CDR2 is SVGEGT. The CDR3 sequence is CASSYGDSGYGYTF. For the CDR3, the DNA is TGTGCCAGCAGTTACGGGGACTCTGGGTATGGCTACACCTTC.

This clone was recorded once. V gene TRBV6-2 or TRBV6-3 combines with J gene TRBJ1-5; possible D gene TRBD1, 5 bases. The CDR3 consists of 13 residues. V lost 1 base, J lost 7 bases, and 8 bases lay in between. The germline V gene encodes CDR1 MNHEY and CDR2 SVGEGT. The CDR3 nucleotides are TGTGCCAGCAGTTACTATGGGGGACAGCCCCAGCATTTT. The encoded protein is CASSYYGGQPQHF.

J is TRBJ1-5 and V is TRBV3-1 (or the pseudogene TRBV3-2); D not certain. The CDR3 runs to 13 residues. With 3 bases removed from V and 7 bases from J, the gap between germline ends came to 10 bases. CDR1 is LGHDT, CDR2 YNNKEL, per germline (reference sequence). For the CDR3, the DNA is TGTGCCAGCAGCCAGTCCCACCTCCAGCCCCAGCATTTT. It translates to CASSQSHLQPQHF.

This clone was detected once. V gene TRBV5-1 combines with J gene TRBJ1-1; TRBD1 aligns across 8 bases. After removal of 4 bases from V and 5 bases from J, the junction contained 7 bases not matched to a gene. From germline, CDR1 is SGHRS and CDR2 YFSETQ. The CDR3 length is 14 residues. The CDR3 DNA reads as TGCGCCAGCAGCCAGGGGACAGGAGGGACTGAAGCTTTCTTT. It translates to CASSQGTGGTEAFF.

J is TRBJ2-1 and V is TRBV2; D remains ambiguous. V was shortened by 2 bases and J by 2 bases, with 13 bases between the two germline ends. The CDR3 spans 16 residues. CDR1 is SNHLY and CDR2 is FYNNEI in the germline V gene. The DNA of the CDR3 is TGTGCCAGCAGTGAAAAGTGGGCAGGTCCCTACAATGAGCAGTTCTTC. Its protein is CASSEKWAGPYNEQFF.

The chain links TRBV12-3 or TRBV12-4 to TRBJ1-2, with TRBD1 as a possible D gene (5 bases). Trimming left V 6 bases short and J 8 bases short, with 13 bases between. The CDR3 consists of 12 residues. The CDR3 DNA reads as TGTGCCAGCAGCTCTATTGGGGACGGCTACACCTTC. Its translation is CASSSIGDGYTF.

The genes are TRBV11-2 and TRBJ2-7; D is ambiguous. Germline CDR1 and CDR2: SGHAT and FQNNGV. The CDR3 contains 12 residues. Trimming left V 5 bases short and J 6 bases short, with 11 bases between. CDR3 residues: CASSSAAVEQYF. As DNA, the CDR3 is TGTGCCAGCAGCAGCGCGGCGGTCGAGCAGTACTTC.

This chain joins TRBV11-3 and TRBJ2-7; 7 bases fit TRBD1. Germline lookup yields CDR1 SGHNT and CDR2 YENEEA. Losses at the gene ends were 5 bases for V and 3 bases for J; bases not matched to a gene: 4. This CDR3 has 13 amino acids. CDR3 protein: CASSPRQGYEQYF. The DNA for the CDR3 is TGTGCCAGCAGCCCTCGACAGGGCTACGAGCAGTACTTC.

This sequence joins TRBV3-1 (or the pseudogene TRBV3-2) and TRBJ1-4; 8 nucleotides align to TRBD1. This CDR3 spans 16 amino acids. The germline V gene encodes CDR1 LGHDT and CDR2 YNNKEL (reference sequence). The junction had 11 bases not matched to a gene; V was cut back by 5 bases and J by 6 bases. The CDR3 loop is CASSDSLNRGDEKLFF. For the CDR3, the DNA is TGTGCCAGCAGCGACAGTTTGAACAGGGGGGATGAAAAACTGTTTTTT.

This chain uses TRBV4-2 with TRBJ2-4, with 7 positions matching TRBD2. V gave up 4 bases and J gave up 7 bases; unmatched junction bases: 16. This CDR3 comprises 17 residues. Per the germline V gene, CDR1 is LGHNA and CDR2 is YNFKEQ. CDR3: CASSLLGGLDRTNIQYF. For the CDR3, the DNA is TGTGCCAGCAGCCTCCTAGGAGGACTAGACCGAACTAACATTCAGTACTTC.

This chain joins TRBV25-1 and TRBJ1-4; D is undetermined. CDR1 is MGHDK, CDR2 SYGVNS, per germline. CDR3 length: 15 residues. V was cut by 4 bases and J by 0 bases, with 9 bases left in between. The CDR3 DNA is TGTGCCAGCAGTGGCGGGAGTACAACTAATGAAAAACTGTTTTTT. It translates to CASSGGSTTNEKLFF.

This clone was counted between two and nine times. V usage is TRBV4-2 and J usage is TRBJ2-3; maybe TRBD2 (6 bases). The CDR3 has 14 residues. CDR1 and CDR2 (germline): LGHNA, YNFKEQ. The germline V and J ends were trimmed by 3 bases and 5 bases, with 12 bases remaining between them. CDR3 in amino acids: CASSHSGGEDTQYF. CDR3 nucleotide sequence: TGTGCCAGCAGCCATAGCGGAGGAGAAGATACGCAGTATTTT.

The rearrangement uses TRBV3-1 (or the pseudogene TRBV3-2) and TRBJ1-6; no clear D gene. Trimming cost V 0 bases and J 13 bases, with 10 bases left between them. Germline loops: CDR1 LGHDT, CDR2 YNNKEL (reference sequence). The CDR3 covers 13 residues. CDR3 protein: CASSQDGTSPLHF. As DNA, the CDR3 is TGTGCCAGCAGCCAAGATGGTACCTCGCCCCTCCACTTT.

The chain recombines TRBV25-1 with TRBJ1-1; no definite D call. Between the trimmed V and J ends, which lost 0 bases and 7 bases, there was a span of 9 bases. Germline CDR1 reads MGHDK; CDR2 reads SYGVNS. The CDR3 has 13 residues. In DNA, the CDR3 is TGTGCCAGCAGTGAATATTTTGGGGATGAAGCTTTCTTT. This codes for CASSEYFGDEAFF.

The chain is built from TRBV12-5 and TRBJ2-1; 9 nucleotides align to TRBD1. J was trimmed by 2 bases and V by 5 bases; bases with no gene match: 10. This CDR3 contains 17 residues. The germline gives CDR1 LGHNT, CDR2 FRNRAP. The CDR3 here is CASGRTRTGEAYNEQFF. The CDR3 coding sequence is TGTGCTAGTGGTCGGACCCGGACAGGGGAGGCCTACAATGAGCAGTTCTTC.

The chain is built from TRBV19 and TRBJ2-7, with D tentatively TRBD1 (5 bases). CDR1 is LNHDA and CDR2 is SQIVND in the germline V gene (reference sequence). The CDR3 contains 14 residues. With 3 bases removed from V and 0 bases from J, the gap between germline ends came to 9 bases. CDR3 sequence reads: CASSIHDSSYEQYF. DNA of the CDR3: TGTGCCAGTAGTATTCACGACAGCTCCTACGAGCAGTACTTC.

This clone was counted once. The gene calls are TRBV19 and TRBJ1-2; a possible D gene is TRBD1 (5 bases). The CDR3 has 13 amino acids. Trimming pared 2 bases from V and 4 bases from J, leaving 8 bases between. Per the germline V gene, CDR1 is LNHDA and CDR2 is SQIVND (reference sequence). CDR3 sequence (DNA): TGTGCCAGTAGTATACAAGGGACCTATGGCTACACCTTC. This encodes CASSIQGTYGYTF.

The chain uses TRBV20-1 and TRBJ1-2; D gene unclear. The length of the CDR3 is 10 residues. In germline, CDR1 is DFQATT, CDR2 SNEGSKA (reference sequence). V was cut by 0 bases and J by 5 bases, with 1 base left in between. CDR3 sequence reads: CSARDYGYTF. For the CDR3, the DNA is TGCAGTGCTAGAGATTATGGCTACACCTTC.

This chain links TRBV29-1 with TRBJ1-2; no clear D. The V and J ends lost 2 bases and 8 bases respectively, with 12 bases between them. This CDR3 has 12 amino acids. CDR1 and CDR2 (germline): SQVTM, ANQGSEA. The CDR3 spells CSVESSGEGYTF. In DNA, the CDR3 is TGCAGCGTTGAATCGAGTGGGGAAGGCTACACCTTC.

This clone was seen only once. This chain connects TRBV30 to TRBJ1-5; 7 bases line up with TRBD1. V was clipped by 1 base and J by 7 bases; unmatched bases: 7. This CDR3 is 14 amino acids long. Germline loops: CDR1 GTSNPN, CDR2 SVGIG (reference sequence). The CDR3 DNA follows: TGTGCCTGGAGTGCTCAACAGGGGAGACAGCCCCAGCATTTT. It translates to CAWSAQQGRQPQHF.

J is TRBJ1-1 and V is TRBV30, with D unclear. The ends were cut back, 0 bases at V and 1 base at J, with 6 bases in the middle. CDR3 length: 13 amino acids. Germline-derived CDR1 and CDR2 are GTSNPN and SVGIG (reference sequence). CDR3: CAWSVMENTEAFF. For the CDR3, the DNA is TGTGCCTGGAGTGTAATGGAGAACACTGAAGCTTTCTTT. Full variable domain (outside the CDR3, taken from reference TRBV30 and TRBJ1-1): SQTIHQWPATLVQPVGSPLSLECTVEGTSNPNLYWYRQAAGRGLQLLFYSVGIGQISSEVPQNLSASRPQDRQFILSSKKLLLSDSGFYLCAWSVMENTEAFFGQGTRLTVV.

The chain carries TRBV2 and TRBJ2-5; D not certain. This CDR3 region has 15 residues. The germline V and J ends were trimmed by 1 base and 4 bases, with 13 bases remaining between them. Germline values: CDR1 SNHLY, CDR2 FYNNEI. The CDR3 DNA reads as TGTGCCAGCAGTGAAGTGATAATGGGCGGAGAGACCCAGTACTTC. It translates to CASSEVIMGGETQYF.

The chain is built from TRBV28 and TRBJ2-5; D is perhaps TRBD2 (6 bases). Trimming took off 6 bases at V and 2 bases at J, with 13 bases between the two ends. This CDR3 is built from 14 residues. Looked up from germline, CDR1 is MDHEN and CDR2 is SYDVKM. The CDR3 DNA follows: TGTGCCAGCAGCCAAAGCGCGGGGCAAGAGACCCAGTACTTC. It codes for CASSQSAGQETQYF.

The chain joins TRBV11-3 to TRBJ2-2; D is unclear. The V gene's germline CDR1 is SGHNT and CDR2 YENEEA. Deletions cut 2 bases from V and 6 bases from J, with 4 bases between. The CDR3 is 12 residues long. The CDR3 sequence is CASSLNAGELFF. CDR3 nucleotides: TGTGCCAGCAGCTTAAACGCCGGGGAGCTGTTTTTT.

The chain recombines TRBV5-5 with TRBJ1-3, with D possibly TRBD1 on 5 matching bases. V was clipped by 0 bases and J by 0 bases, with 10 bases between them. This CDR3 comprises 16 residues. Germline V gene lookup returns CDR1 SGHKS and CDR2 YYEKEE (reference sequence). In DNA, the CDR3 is TGTGCCAGCAGCTTGGGACAGCCACGCTCTGGAAACACCATATATTTT. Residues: CASSLGQPRSGNTIYF.